A single sample gave rise to the 21 T cell receptor beta chains below, sequenced in a study of blood T cell repertoires in COVID-19. Sequenced by immunoSEQ multiplex PCR; TCRdb stores in-frame clones only, minus some. The top ten clones hold approximately 4% of a sample with around 310,000 clones, around 89% of them seen once. Specimen: peripheral blood. These receptor sequences come from a woman between 45 and 65 years old with active or convalescent COVID-19.

The rearrangement uses TRBV18 and TRBJ2-5, with 9 bases that match TRBD2. The CDR3 is 17 amino acids. V shed 1 base, J shed 4 bases, and the junction held 10 bases outside the gene matches. Germline CDR1 and CDR2: KGHSH and LQKENI. The CDR3 here is CASSPLAGGANGETQYF. The CDR3 DNA reads as TGTGCCAGCTCACCACTTGCGGGAGGGGCGAATGGAGAGACCCAGTACTTC. The full variable domain, in which reference TRBV18 and TRBJ2-5 provide the parts outside the CDR3, is NAGVMQNPRHLVRRRGQEARLRCSPMKGHSHVYWYRQLPEEGLKFMVYLQKENIIDESGMPKERFSAEFPKEGPSILRIQQVVRGDSAAYFCASSPLAGGANGETQYFGPGTRLLVL.

The rearrangement joins TRBV19 to TRBJ1-1, with 7 bases identical to TRBD1. The CDR3 loop spans 14 amino acids. After removal of 4 bases from V and 5 bases from J, the junction contained 7 bases not matched to a gene. Germline lookup yields CDR1 LNHDA and CDR2 SQIVND (reference sequence). The DNA of the CDR3 is TGTGCCAGTAGTAGCGCAGGGGGGTGGACTGAAGCTTTCTTT. The encoded protein is CASSSAGGWTEAFF. The variable domain in full, with the rest retrieved from reference TRBV19 and TRBJ1-1, is DGGITQSPKYLFRKEGQNVTLSCEQNLNHDAMYWYRQDPGQGLRLIYYSQIVNDFQKGDIAEGYSVSREKKESFPLTVTSAQKNPTAFYLCASSSAGGWTEAFFGQGTRLTVV.

The chain couples TRBV3-1 (or the pseudogene TRBV3-2) to TRBJ2-1; 9 bases map to TRBD1. The V and J ends lost 2 bases and 0 bases, in that order; junction bases with no gene match: 17. The CDR3 totals 21 residues. Germline V gene sequence: CDR1 LGHDT, CDR2 YNNKEL (reference sequence). CDR3 sequence (DNA): TGTGCCAGCAGCCAAATCACCAACCGGGACAGGGTAGAGGACTCCTACAATGAGCAGTTCTTC. It encodes CASSQITNRDRVEDSYNEQFF.

The J gene is TRBJ1-2, the V gene TRBV3-1 (or the pseudogene TRBV3-2); 9 bases are a match to TRBD1. The CDR3 has 14 residues. Trimming took 2 bases from V and 7 from J; bases not matched to a gene: 5. The germline CDR1 and CDR2 sequences are LGHDT and YNNKEL (reference sequence). CDR3: CASSQRDRVFGYTF. Here the CDR3 DNA reads TGTGCCAGCAGCCAAAGGGACAGGGTTTTTGGCTACACCTTC.

The chain carries TRBV9 and TRBJ2-5; 7 nucleotides align to TRBD1. Per the germline V gene, CDR1 is SGDLS and CDR2 is YYNGEE. V lost 2 bases and J lost 3; bases outside the gene matches: 4. This CDR3 region has 14 residues. The CDR3 DNA reads TGTGCCAGCAGCGTGGGGACAGTCAAAGAGACCCAGTACTTC. Translating gives CASSVGTVKETQYF.

The genes are TRBV27 and TRBJ2-2; D remains unclear. The germline V and J ends were trimmed by 5 bases and 1 base, with 5 bases remaining between them. This CDR3 is built from 13 residues. CDR1 and CDR2 (germline): MNHEY, SMNVEV (reference sequence). The CDR3 coding sequence is TGTGCCAGCAGTCTTCGGAACACCGGGGAGCTGTTTTTT. Amino acid sequence: CASSLRNTGELFF.

The chain is built from TRBV11-1 and TRBJ1-1; 7 bases line up with TRBD1. CDR3 size: 15 residues. V trimming: 5 bases; J trimming: 2 bases; junction bases outside the gene matches: 8. The germline V gene has CDR1 SGHAT and CDR2 FQDESV (reference sequence). CDR3 in amino acids: CASSLDRVSNTEAFF. In nucleotides, the CDR3 is TGTGCCAGCAGCCTCGACAGGGTGTCTAACACTGAAGCTTTCTTT.

This clone was detected once. The genes are TRBV15 and TRBJ1-2, with 7 bases aligning to TRBD1. V lost 3 bases and J lost 3; bases outside the gene matches: 7. The germline V gene encodes CDR1 LNHNV and CDR2 YYDKDF (reference sequence). This CDR3 has 15 amino acids. Here the CDR3 reads CATSSPGGRHYGYTF. The CDR3 DNA reads TGTGCCACCAGCAGCCCAGGGGGAAGGCACTATGGCTACACCTTC.

This clone was recorded once. The chain carries TRBV2 and TRBJ1-3; D call uncertain. Trimming took off 4 bases at V and 0 bases at J, with 10 bases between the two ends. The CDR3 covers 15 residues. Germline CDR1 is SNHLY and CDR2 is FYNNEI. The DNA for the CDR3 is TGTGCCAGCAGTGCTGAGGGTACCTCTGGAAACACCATATATTTT. It specifies CASSAEGTSGNTIYF.

V usage is TRBV7-2 and J usage is TRBJ2-7; D is ambiguous. Germline V gives CDR1 SGHTA, CDR2 FQGNSA. Deletions cut 5 bases from V and 2 bases from J, with 16 bases between. CDR3 length: 15 amino acids. DNA of the CDR3: TGTGCCAGCAGCCAAAACGGTTACACAGCCTACGAGCAGTACTTC. Its protein product is CASSQNGYTAYEQYF.

This clone was observed a single time. The CDR3: CASSSTWAGQPQHF. The CDR3 region has the DNA TGTGCCAGCAGTTCGACGTGGGCGGGTCAGCCCCAGCATTTT. The chain recombines TRBV6-6 with TRBJ1-5; D gene uncertain. Germline loops: CDR1 MNHNY, CDR2 SVGAGI (reference sequence). With 4 bases removed from V and 6 bases from J, the gap between germline ends came to 13 bases. The CDR3 has 14 residues.

The chain's CDR3 is CAWSVRGDGYTF. The CDR3 DNA follows: TGTGCCTGGAGTGTACGCGGAGATGGCTACACCTTC. The chain has TRBV30 and TRBJ1-2; no clear D. V lost 0 bases to trimming and J lost 6 bases, with 8 bases between them. Germline lookup yields CDR1 GTSNPN and CDR2 SVGIG (reference sequence). This CDR3 is 12 amino acids long.

The chain couples TRBV5-4 to TRBJ2-1, with 9 positions matching TRBD1. Germline V gives CDR1 SGHNT, CDR2 YYREEE (reference sequence). This CDR3 has 15 residues. Trimming at V came to 4 bases and at J to 2 bases, leaving 4 bases not matched to a gene. The CDR3 DNA reads TGTGCCAGCAGCCCTGACAGGGGGACCTACAATGAGCAGTTCTTC. It codes for CASSPDRGTYNEQFF.

The J gene is TRBJ1-5, the V gene TRBV10-3; 9 bases align to TRBD1. The CDR3 sequence is 18 residues long. Germline V lookup: CDR1 ENHRY, CDR2 SYGVKD. The ends lost 0 bases at V and 1 base at J; junction bases unmatched: 7. CDR3 sequence (DNA): TGTGCCATCAGTGAGTCGGGGACAGGGCGGCTCAGCAATCAGCCCCAGCATTTT. It codes for CAISESGTGRLSNQPQHF.

The gene calls are TRBV21-1 and TRBJ2-1; the table's D call of TRBD2 was not tested on the DNA. TRBV21-1 is deemed a pseudogene. CDR3 length: 17 amino acids. The CDR3 DNA is TGTGCCAGCAGCAAAGGGGGGGCGGCTAGCGGGCCCCAAGAGCAGTTCTTC. Amino acid sequence: CASSKGGAASGPQEQFF.

The rearrangement uses TRBV27 and TRBJ2-3, with TRBD2 matching 9 bases. CDR1 and CDR2 from the germline V gene are MNHEY and SMNVEV (reference sequence). The CDR3 sequence is 15 residues long. Trimming at V came to 8 bases and at J to 3 bases, leaving 9 bases not matched to a gene. CDR3 residues: CASAREGRGTDTQYF. CDR3 nucleotide sequence: TGTGCCAGCGCGCGGGAGGGGAGAGGGACAGATACGCAGTATTTT.

The genes are TRBV7-3 and TRBJ2-3, with TRBD1 matching 9 bases. Germline loops: CDR1 SGHTA, CDR2 FQGTGA. V was pared by 5 bases and J by 0 bases, with 15 bases of the junction left unmatched. The length of the CDR3 is 19 residues. As DNA, the CDR3 is TGTGCCAGCAGCCTTTATGCCCTGGGGACAGGGTCTAGCACAGATACGCAGTATTTT. Translating it yields CASSLYALGTGSSTDTQYF.

The chain joins TRBV9 to TRBJ2-3; 8 nucleotides match TRBD1. The germline V gene has CDR1 SGDLS and CDR2 YYNGEE. The CDR3 totals 14 residues. The V gene end was trimmed by 7 bases and the J gene end by 2 bases; junction bases not matched to a gene: 6. In DNA form, the CDR3 reads TGTGCCAGCGGCAGGGGGCTTGACACAGATACGCAGTATTTT. This sequence encodes CASGRGLDTDTQYF.

The rearrangement links TRBV11-2 to TRBJ1-1; 8 bases line up with TRBD1. From germline, CDR1 is SGHAT and CDR2 FQNNGV. The V and J ends lost 5 bases and 4 bases, in that order; junction bases with no gene match: 9. CDR3 length equals 15 residues. The CDR3 sequence is CASSPQQGAGTEAFF. The CDR3 coding sequence is TGTGCCAGCAGCCCTCAGCAGGGGGCCGGCACTGAAGCTTTCTTT.

This clone was observed a few times. The chain links TRBV11-3 to TRBJ1-6; unclear D gene. The V and J ends lost 0 bases and 7 bases respectively, with 4 bases between them. The CDR3 totals 13 residues. Germline CDR1 reads SGHNT; CDR2 reads YENEEA. Here the CDR3 DNA reads TGTGCCAGCAGCTTAGACCCAAATTCACCCCTCCACTTT. It specifies CASSLDPNSPLHF.

The chain couples TRBV30 to TRBJ2-1; D possibly corresponds to TRBD2 (5 bases). CDR1 and CDR2 (germline): GTSNPN, SVGIG (reference sequence). CDR3 length equals 15 residues. V lost 3 bases and J lost 2, with 14 bases in between. The CDR3 spells CAWRAGRVPYNEQFF. The CDR3 DNA sequence: TGTGCCTGGAGGGCGGGCCGAGTACCCTACAATGAGCAGTTCTTC. Looking up the rest from reference TRBV30 and TRBJ2-1 gives the full variable domain: SQTIHQWPATLVQPVGSPLSLECTVEGTSNPNLYWYRQAAGRGLQLLFYSVGIGQISSEVPQNLSASRPQDRQFILSSKKLLLSDSGFYLCAWRAGRVPYNEQFFGPGTRLTVL.